The clone carrying this T cell receptor beta chain was detected a few times. The CDR3 consists of 13 residues. Trimming removed 5 bases at V and 8 bases at J, with 15 bases between. The TCRbeta library was prepared with unique molecular identifiers. TCRdb analysed the PCR reads with MiXCR anew, one entry per CDR3 protein. Of about 500,000 distinct CDR3 sequences listed, 32% are singletons. These data originate in a study of T-cell reconstitution after alpha-beta-depleted transplantation in children. The sample in question was PBMCs from the stem cell graft donor, obtained from the stem cell graft. The chain carries TRBV12-3 or TRBV12-4 and TRBJ1-2; D not certain. The source is a human donor who donated a stem cell graft to a child with aplastic anemia. CDR3 sequence reads: CASSALDRGGYTF. As DNA, the CDR3 is TGTGCCAGCAGTGCCCTCGACCGGGGAGGCTACACCTTC.